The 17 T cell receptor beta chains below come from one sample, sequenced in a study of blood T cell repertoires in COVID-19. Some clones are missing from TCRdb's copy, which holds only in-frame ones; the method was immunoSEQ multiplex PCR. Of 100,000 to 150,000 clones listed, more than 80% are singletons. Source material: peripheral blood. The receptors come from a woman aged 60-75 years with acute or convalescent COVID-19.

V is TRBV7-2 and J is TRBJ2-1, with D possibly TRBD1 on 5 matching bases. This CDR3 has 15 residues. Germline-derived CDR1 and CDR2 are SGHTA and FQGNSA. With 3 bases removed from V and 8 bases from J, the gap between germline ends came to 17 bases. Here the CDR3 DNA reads TGTGCCAGCAGCTTCTCCGATGCAGGGTGGGATGAGCAGTTCTTC. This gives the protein CASSFSDAGWDEQFF.

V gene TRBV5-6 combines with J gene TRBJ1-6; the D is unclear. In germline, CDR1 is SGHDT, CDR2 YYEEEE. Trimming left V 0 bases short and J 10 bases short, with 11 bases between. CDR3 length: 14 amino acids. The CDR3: CASSLGSSGSPLHF. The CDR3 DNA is TGTGCCAGCAGCTTGGGTTCATCGGGGTCACCCCTCCACTTT.

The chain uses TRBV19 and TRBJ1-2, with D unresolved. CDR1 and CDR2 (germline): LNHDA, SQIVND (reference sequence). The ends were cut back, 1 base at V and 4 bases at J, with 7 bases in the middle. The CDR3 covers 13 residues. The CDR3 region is CASSIANGYGYTF. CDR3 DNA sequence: TGTGCCAGTAGTATAGCGAACGGCTATGGCTACACCTTC.

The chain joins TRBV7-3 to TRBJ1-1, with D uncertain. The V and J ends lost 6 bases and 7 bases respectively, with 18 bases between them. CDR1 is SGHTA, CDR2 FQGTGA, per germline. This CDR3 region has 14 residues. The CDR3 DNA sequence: TGTGCCAGCAGATCCCGACTCGGGAAGGGTGAAGCTTTCTTT. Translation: CASRSRLGKGEAFF.

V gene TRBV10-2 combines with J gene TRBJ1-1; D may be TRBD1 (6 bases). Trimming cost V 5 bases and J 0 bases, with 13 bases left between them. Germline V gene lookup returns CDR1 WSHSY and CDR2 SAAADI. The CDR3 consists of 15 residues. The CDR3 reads CASSNGQYMNTEAFF. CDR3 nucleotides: TGCGCCAGCAGTAACGGACAGTATATGAACACTGAAGCTTTCTTT.

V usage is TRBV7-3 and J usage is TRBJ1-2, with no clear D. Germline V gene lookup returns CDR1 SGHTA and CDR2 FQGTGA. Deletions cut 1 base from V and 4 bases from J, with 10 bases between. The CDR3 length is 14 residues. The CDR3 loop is CASSLNPGSYGYTF. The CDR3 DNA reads TGTGCCAGCAGCTTAAACCCGGGATCCTATGGCTACACCTTC.

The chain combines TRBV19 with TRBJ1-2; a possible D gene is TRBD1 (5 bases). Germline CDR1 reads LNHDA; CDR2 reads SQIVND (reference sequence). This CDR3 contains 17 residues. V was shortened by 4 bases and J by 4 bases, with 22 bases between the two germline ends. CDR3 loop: CASSNWAAGEGPYGYTF. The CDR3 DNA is TGTGCCAGTAGTAATTGGGCCGCCGGGGAGGGGCCCTATGGCTACACCTTC.

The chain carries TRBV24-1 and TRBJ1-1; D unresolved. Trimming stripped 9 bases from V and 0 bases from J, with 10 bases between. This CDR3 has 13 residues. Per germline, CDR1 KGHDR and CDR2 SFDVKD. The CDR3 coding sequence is TGTGCCACCTCGGGGTCCATGAACACTGAAGCTTTCTTT. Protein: CATSGSMNTEAFF.

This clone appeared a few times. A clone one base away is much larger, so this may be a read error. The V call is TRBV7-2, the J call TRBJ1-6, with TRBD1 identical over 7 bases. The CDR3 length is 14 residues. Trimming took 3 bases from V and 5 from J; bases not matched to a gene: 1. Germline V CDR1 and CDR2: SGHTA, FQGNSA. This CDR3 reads CASSLGQNNSPLHF. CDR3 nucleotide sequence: TGTGCCAGCAGCTTGGGACAGAATAATTCACCCCTCCACTTT.

Written as DNA, the CDR3 is TGTGCCTCGACTCCAGGGGGAAACACCATATATTTT. As protein: CASTPGGNTIYF. This chain uses TRBV30 with TRBJ1-3, with TRBD1 as a possible D gene (5 bases). This CDR3 is built from 12 residues. CDR1 and CDR2 (germline): GTSNPN, SVGIG (reference sequence). Trimming left V 7 bases short and J 4 bases short, with 11 bases between.

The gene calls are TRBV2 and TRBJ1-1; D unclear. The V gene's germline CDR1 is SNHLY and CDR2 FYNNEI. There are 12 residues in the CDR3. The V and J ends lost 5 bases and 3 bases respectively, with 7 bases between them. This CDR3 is CASSREDTEAFF. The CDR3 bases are TGTGCCAGCAGTCGGGAGGACACTGAAGCTTTCTTT.

CDR3 coding DNA: TGCGCCAGCAGCCTCGACAGCCAACTAAACACTGAAGCTTTCTTT. Translating gives CASSLDSQLNTEAFF. The chain employs TRBV4-1 and TRBJ1-1, with a possible D match to TRBD1 (5 bases). Germline loops: CDR1 MGHRA, CDR2 YSYEKL. This CDR3 comprises 15 residues. Trimming left V 4 bases short and J 2 bases short, with 14 bases between.

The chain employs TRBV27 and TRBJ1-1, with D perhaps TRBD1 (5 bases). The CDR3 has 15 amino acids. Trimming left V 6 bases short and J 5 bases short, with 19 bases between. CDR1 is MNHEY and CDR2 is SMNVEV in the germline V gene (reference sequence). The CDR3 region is CASRASTGRGTEAFF. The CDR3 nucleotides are TGTGCCAGCAGAGCTTCCACAGGTAGGGGTACTGAAGCTTTCTTT.

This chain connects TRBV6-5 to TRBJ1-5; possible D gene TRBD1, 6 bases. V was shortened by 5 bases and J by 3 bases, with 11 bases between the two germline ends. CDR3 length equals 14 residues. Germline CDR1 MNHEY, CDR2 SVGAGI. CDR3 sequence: CASSIQGPNQPQHF. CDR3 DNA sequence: TGTGCCAGCAGTATACAGGGTCCCAATCAGCCCCAGCATTTT.

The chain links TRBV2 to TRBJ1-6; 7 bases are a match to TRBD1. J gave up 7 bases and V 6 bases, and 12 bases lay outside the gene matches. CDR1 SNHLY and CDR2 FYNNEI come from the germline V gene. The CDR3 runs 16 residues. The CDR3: CASSYTTGVQNSPLHF. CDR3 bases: TGTGCCAGCAGCTACACCACAGGGGTGCAGAATTCACCCCTCCACTTT. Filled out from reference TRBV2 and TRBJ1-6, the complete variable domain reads EPEVTQTPSHQVTQMGQEVILRCVPISNHLYFYWYRQILGQKVEFLVSFYNNEISEKSEIFDDQFSVERPDGSNFTLKIRSTKLEDSAMYFCASSYTTGVQNSPLHFGNGTRLTVT.

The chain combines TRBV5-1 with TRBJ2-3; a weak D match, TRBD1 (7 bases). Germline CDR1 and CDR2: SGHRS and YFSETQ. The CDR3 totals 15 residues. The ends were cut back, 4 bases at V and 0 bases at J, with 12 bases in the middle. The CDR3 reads CASSIAGQSTDTQYF. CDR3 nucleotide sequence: TGCGCCAGCAGCATCGCGGGACAGAGCACAGATACGCAGTATTTT.

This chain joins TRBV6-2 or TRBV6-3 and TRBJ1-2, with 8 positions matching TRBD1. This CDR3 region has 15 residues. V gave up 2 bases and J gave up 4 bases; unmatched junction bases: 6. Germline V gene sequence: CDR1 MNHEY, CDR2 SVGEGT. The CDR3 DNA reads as TGTGCCAGCAGTTACGGTGGACAGGGAACCTATGGCTACACCTTC. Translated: CASSYGGQGTYGYTF.